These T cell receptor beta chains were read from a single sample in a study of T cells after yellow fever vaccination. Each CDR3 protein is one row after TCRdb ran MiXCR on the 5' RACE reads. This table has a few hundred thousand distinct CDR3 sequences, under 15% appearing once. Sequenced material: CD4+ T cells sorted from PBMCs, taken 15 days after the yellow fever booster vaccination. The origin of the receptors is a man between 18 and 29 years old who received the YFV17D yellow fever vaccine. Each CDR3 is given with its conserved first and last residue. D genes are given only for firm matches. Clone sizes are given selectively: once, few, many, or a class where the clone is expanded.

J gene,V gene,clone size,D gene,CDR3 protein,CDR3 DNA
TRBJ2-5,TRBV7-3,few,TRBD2,CASSADLAGVETQYF,TGTGCCAGCAGCGCCGACCTAGCGGGGGTTGAGACCCAGTACTTC
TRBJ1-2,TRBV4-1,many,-,CASSHVGGYTF,TGCGCCAGCAGCCATGTGGGGGGCTACACCTTC
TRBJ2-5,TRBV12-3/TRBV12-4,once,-,CASREEGQIQYF,TGTGCCAGCAGGGAAGAAGGACAGATCCAGTACTTC
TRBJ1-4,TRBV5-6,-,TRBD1,CASSFGTGLQKLFF,TGTGCCAGCAGCTTCGGGACAGGGCTACAAAAACTGTTTTTT
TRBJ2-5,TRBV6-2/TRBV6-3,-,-,CASRAVEGAETQYF,TGTGCCAGCAGAGCGGTGGAGGGGGCAGAGACCCAGTACTTC
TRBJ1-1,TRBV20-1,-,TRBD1,CSAPDRARSEAFF,TGCAGTGCCCCGGACAGGGCGAGGTCTGAAGCTTTCTTT
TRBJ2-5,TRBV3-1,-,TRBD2,CASSTLAAEETQYF,TGTGCCAGCAGCACCCTAGCGGCTGAAGAGACCCAGTACTTC
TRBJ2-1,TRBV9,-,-,CASSNGGTSYNEQFF,TGTGCCAGCAGCAATGGGGGGACCTCCTACAATGAGCAGTTCTTC
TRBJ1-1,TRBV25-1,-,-,CASRLTVGTEAFF,TGTGCCAGCCGCCTGACGGTCGGCACTGAAGCTTTCTTT
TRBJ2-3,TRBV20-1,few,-,CSARGGRGASTDTQYF,TGCAGTGCTAGGGGGGGCAGGGGCGCTAGCACAGATACGCAGTATTTT
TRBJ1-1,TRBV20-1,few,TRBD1,CSAKPPTGTEAFF,TGCAGTGCGAAACCCCCGACAGGGACTGAAGCTTTCTTT
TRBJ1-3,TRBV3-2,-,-,CASRGTDTGNTIYF,TGTGCCAGCCGCGGGACGGATACTGGAAACACCATATATTTT
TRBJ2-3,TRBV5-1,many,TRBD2,CASSPGRGGTDTQYF,TGCGCCAGCAGCCCCGGTCGGGGAGGGACAGATACGCAGTATTTT
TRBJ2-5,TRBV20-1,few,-,CSVPDRLQETQYF,TGCAGTGTCCCAGACAGACTCCAAGAGACCCAGTACTTC
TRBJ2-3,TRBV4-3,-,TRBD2,CASSQERLRGDRTDTQYF,TGCGCCAGCAGCCAAGAAAGGTTACGGGGGGATAGGACAGATACGCAGTATTTT
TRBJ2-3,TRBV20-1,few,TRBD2,CSAISSGDTQYF,TGCAGTGCTATTAGTAGCGGGGATACGCAGTATTTT
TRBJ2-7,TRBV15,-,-,CATSRAPGPYEQYF,TGTGCCACCAGCAGAGCCCCGGGGCCCTACGAGCAGTACTTC
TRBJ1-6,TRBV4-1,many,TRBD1,CASSQDPVGTARHF,TGCGCCAGCAGCCAAGATCCGGTAGGGACAGCCCGCCACTTT
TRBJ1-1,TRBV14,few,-,CASSESGTEAFF,TGTGCCAGCAGCGAGTCGGGAACTGAAGCTTTCTTT
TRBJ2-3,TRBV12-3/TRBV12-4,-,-,CASSLRWGTTDTQYF,TGTGCCAGCAGTTTAAGGTGGGGAACCACAGATACGCAGTATTTT
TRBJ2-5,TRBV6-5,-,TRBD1,CASSWVPMGQQETQYF,TGTGCCAGCAGTTGGGTCCCGATGGGACAGCAAGAGACCCAGTACTTC
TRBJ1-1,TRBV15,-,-,CATSVGLGAEAFF,TGTGCCACCAGCGTAGGATTAGGGGCTGAAGCTTTCTTT
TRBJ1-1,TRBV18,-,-,CASSGTLENTEAFF,TGTGCCAGCTCAGGGACTTTAGAGAACACTGAAGCTTTCTTT
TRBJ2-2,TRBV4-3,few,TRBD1,CASSQELGTGHTGELFF,TGCGCCAGCAGCCAAGAGTTAGGGACAGGGCACACCGGGGAGCTGTTTTTT
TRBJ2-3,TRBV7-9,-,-,CASSRQDSTDTQYF,TGTGCCAGCAGCCGACAGGATAGCACAGATACGCAGTATTTT
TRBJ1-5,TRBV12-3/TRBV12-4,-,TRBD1,CASSSPPGQSPHQPQHF,TGTGCCAGCAGTTCCCCCCCGGGACAGAGCCCTCATCAGCCCCAGCATTTT
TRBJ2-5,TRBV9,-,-,CASSHSSGYQETQYF,TGTGCCAGCAGCCACTCTTCGGGGTACCAAGAGACCCAGTACTTC
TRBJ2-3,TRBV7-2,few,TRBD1,CASSTRGQGAADTQYF,TGTGCCAGCAGCACCAGGGGACAGGGGGCGGCAGATACGCAGTATTTT
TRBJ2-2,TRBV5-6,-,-,CASSFGENTGELFF,TGTGCCAGCAGCTTTGGCGAGAACACCGGGGAGCTGTTTTTT
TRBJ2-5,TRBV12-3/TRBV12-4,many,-,CASSLRSGYQETQYF,TGTGCCAGCAGTTTAAGGTCAGGGTACCAAGAGACCCAGTACTTC
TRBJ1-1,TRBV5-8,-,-,CASSLISGTEAFF,TGTGCCAGCAGCTTGATTTCGGGGACTGAAGCTTTCTTT
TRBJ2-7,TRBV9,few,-,CASSVGGERPLSYEQYF,TGTGCCAGCAGCGTAGGAGGGGAGCGCCCACTCTCCTACGAGCAGTACTTC
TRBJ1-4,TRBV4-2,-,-,CASSQDRIRASLFF,TGTGCCAGCAGCCAAGATCGGATACGGGCTTCACTGTTTTTT
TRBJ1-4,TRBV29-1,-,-,CSVIGVNEKLFF,TGCAGCGTGATAGGGGTTAATGAAAAACTGTTTTTT
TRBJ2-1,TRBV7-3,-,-,CASSFGGTTYNEQFF,TGTGCCAGCAGCTTTGGCGGGACGACCTACAATGAGCAGTTCTTC
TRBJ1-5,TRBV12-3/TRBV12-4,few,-,CASQGGHQPQHF,TGTGCCAGCCAGGGTGGGCACCAGCCCCAGCATTTT
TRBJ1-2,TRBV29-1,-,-,CSVEDRRAGGYTF,TGCAGCGTTGAAGATCGCAGGGCCGGCGGCTACACCTTC
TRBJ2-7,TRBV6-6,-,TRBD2,CASSGTGTSGSYEQYF,TGTGCCAGCAGTGGCACCGGGACTAGCGGATCCTACGAGCAGTACTTC
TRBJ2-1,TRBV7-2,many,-,CASSWALYNEQFF,TGTGCCAGCAGCTGGGCCCTCTACAATGAGCAGTTCTTC
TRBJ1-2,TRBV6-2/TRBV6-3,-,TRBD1,CASRSGQGNYGYTF,TGTGCCAGCAGATCAGGACAGGGGAACTATGGCTACACCTTC